This T cell receptor (beta chain) is from a study of post-analysis software for immune sequencing data. Notes on the study in general: F-measure co-clustering was strong for batch-matched samples. Significantly decreased normalized Chao1 diversity was recorded for multiple sclerosis patients relative to controls.

Unique molecular identifiers tagged the TCR beta cDNA libraries. Out of roughly 1 to 11 million T cells, roughly 0.5 million cDNA molecules were generated. From the PCR reads, TCRdb called clonotypes with MiXCR, one entry per CDR3 protein. The sample lists about 260,000 distinct CDR3 sequences; approximately 34% were seen once. With respect to this clonotype: Its specificity is unknown.

This clonotype originated in a girl aged 5-17 years with multiple sclerosis. The specimen sequenced was blood.

The CDR3 region has the DNA TGCGCCAGCAGCCAAGACCCGGCTGCAACTAATGAAAAACTGTTTTTT. This gives the protein CASSQDPAATNEKLFF. The chain has TRBV4-1 and TRBJ1-4; no clear D gene. The CDR3 loop spans 16 amino acids. CDR1 and CDR2 (germline): MGHRA, YSYEKL. V was cut by 0 bases and J by 0 bases, with 8 bases left in between.